These 19 T cell receptor beta chains were sequenced from one sample in a study of shared clonotypes between healthy human individuals. TCRdb keeps only in-frame clones here, not all; method: immunoSEQ multiplex PCR. Seen here are roughly 2.5 million clones, over 85% observed once, and the top ten hold about 0.13%. Sequenced material: naive CD4+ T cells sorted from blood. Specified subset: CD45RA+ positively selected. All receptors come from a man aged 18 to 29 in good health.

The gene calls are TRBV10-3 and TRBJ2-5, with D hard to call. Germline V gives CDR1 ENHRY, CDR2 SYGVKD. The CDR3 runs 14 residues. V dropped 5 bases and J dropped 6 bases, with 16 bases sitting between them. This CDR3 is CAISTGSNPQTQYF. CDR3 bases: TGTGCCATCAGTACCGGGTCTAACCCCCAGACCCAGTACTTC.

This clone is a singleton in its sample. The CDR3 DNA reads TGTGCCAGCAGCTTAGGGAAGGACAGGGGGAAGTTCTTC. It yields the protein CASSLGKDRGKFF. The rearrangement uses TRBV7-2 and TRBJ2-1; TRBD1 matches at 10 bases. The CDR3 sequence is 13 residues long. After removal of 1 base from V and 14 bases from J, the junction contained 5 bases not matched to a gene. Germline loops: CDR1 SGHTA, CDR2 FQGNSA.

This clone was recorded once. The rearrangement joins TRBV7-8 to TRBJ1-2; D not resolved. Germline CDR1 SGHVS, CDR2 FQNEAQ. V was pared by 8 bases and J by 5 bases, with 24 bases between. This CDR3 contains 16 residues. Here the CDR3 DNA reads TGTGCCAGCCGACCCGGGAGAGTGTCAACCGATTATGGCTACACCTTC. It yields the protein CASRPGRVSTDYGYTF.

The chain links TRBV18 to TRBJ2-5, with TRBD2 as a possible D gene (5 bases). This CDR3 is built from 16 residues. Germline assignment: CDR1 KGHSH and CDR2 LQKENI. Trimming took 1 base from V and 1 from J, leaving 13 bases between them. This CDR3 reads CASSPRLVGAQETQYF. CDR3 DNA sequence: TGTGCCAGCTCACCACGGCTCGTGGGAGCCCAAGAGACCCAGTACTTC.

The chain employs TRBV9 and TRBJ1-2, with a tentative D call TRBD1 (5 bases). CDR1 is SGDLS, CDR2 YYNGEE, per germline. The CDR3 runs 13 residues. Trimming stripped 0 bases from V and 4 bases from J, with 7 bases between. The CDR3 here is CASSVAGPYGYTF. The CDR3 region has the DNA TGTGCCAGCAGCGTAGCAGGGCCCTATGGCTACACCTTC.

V and J are TRBV19 and TRBJ1-6, with D possibly being TRBD1 (5 bases). This CDR3 spans 17 amino acids. From germline, CDR1 is LNHDA and CDR2 SQIVND (reference sequence). The germline V and J ends were trimmed by 7 bases and 1 base, with 17 bases remaining between them. CDR3 nucleotides: TGTGCCAGTAACTCCTTGGCGGGGACTTCCTATAATTCACCCCTCCACTTT. Protein product: CASNSLAGTSYNSPLHF.

The chain combines TRBV25-1 with TRBJ2-1; either TRBD1 or TRBD2 may supply D (5 bases each). The CDR3 contains 15 residues. Germline assignment: CDR1 MGHDK and CDR2 SYGVNS. The germline V and J ends were trimmed by 2 bases and 7 bases, with 15 bases remaining between them. CDR3 in DNA: TGTGCCAGCAGTGAACTCGGTCAAGGGGAGAATGAGCAGTTCTTC. Protein: CASSELGQGENEQFF. Drawing the rest from reference TRBV25-1 and TRBJ2-1, the complete variable domain is EADIYQTPRYLVIGTGKKITLECSQTMGHDKMYWYQQDPGMELHLIHYSYGVNSTEKGDLSSESTVSRIRTEHFPLTLESARPSHTSQYLCASSELGQGENEQFFGPGTRLTVL.

The chain carries TRBV6-5 and TRBJ1-1; D is unresolved. There are 13 residues in the CDR3. CDR1 and CDR2 (germline): MNHEY, SVGAGI. The V gene lost 8 bases and the J gene lost 1 base, with 11 bases spanning the gap. DNA for the CDR3: TGTGCCAGCGCCAGGCGCGGGAACACTGAAGCTTTCTTT. Protein sequence: CASARRGNTEAFF.

V and J are TRBV5-6 and TRBJ2-3; D is undetermined. This CDR3 spans 12 amino acids. V was trimmed by 1 base and J by 5 bases, leaving 5 bases between them. CDR1 and CDR2 (germline): SGHDT, YYEEEE. CDR3 DNA sequence: TGTGCCAGCAGCTTGAGGGTAGATACGCAGTATTTT. Translated: CASSLRVDTQYF.

The V gene is TRBV10-3, the J gene TRBJ1-1; 8 bases are shared with TRBD1. The length of the CDR3 is 15 residues. Trimming took 9 bases from V and 0 from J; bases not matched to a gene: 9. CDR1 and CDR2 (germline): ENHRY, SYGVKD. The CDR3 DNA reads as TGTGCCATTACTCAGGGGGCGGGGGTGAACACTGAAGCTTTCTTT. Its translation: CAITQGAGVNTEAFF.

As to this clone: The sample has other DNA sequences that encode this CDR3 too. The J gene is TRBJ2-7, the V gene TRBV11-2; D is uncertain. V was cut by 0 bases and J by 1 base, with 7 bases left in between. This CDR3 has 14 residues. Germline CDR1 reads SGHAT; CDR2 reads FQNNGV. CDR3 nucleotide sequence: TGTGCCAGCAGCTTAGAGAGACTTTCCTACGAGCAGTACTTC. It encodes CASSLERLSYEQYF.

This rearrangement joins TRBV6-1 to TRBJ1-4, with TRBD1 identical over 7 bases. The CDR3 contains 15 residues. The germline V gene encodes CDR1 MNHNS and CDR2 SASEGT. Unmatched junction bases numbered 9, after V lost 6 bases and J lost 5 bases. CDR3 DNA sequence: TGTGCCAGCAGATTTCCGGGACAGCCAAATGAAAAACTGTTTTTT. Residues: CASRFPGQPNEKLFF.

The V and J genes are TRBV5-1 and TRBJ1-4; 7 bases align to TRBD1. CDR1 and CDR2 from the germline V gene are SGHRS and YFSETQ. The J segment lost 8 bases and the V segment lost 0 bases, leaving 16 bases of the junction unmatched. The CDR3 is 18 amino acids. The chain's CDR3 is CASSLAGRGNRGEEKLFF. The DNA for the CDR3 is TGCGCCAGCAGCTTGGCCGGAAGAGGGAACAGGGGCGAAGAAAAACTGTTTTTT.

The chain joins TRBV6-1 to TRBJ1-2; possibly TRBD1 for D (6 bases). Looked up from germline, CDR1 is MNHNS and CDR2 is SASEGT. The CDR3 runs to 14 residues. The V end was cut by 4 bases, the J end by 2 bases, with 11 bases between. CDR3 amino acids: CASSGDTPNYGYTF. The CDR3 nucleotides read TGTGCCAGCAGTGGGGACACGCCAAACTATGGCTACACCTTC.

The chain couples TRBV28 to TRBJ2-3; a possible D gene is TRBD2 (6 bases). Germline-derived CDR1 and CDR2 are MDHEN and SYDVKM. The CDR3 loop spans 16 amino acids. V lost 5 bases, J lost 0 bases, and 15 bases lay in between. The CDR3, as DNA: TGTGCCAGCAGTATTCGGGGGTCGTCTAGCACAGATACGCAGTATTTT. Its protein product is CASSIRGSSSTDTQYF.

This chain links TRBV5-4 with TRBJ1-2; no definite D call. The V gene lost 1 base and the J gene lost 1 base, with 5 bases spanning the gap. The germline V gene has CDR1 SGHNT and CDR2 YYREEE (reference sequence). The CDR3 spans 13 residues. The DNA for the CDR3 is TGTGCCAGCAGCTTGAGGGTTAACTATGGCTACACCTTC. This codes for CASSLRVNYGYTF.

The V and J genes are TRBV7-9 and TRBJ2-7; D gene uncertain. Germline V gene lookup returns CDR1 SEHNR and CDR2 FQNEAQ (reference sequence). V lost 1 base and J 5 bases, leaving 15 bases between the germline ends. The CDR3 has 15 residues. CDR3 DNA: TGTGCCAGCAGCTTAGTTTCACGTGGTTCCAACGAGCAGTACTTC. This translates into CASSLVSRGSNEQYF. Full variable domain (remainder filled in from reference TRBV7-9 and TRBJ2-7): DTGVSQNPRHKITKRGQNVTFRCDPISEHNRLYWYRQTLGQGPEFLTYFQNEAQLEKSRLLSDRFSAERPKGSFSTLEIQRTEQGDSAMYLCASSLVSRGSNEQYFGPGTRLTVT.

The chain recombines TRBV6-1 with TRBJ2-7, with D uncertain. Germline loops: CDR1 MNHNS, CDR2 SASEGT. CDR3 size: 10 residues. V lost 6 bases to trimming and J lost 6 bases, with 6 bases between them. CDR3 sequence (DNA): TGTGCCAGCAGGAGGTTCGAGCAGTACTTC. Protein sequence: CASRRFEQYF.

The V call is TRBV5-1, the J call TRBJ1-3, with D unresolved. Germline V gives CDR1 SGHRS, CDR2 YFSETQ. This CDR3 contains 15 residues. Trimming left V 2 bases short and J 0 bases short, with 9 bases between. The CDR3 DNA is TGCGCCAGCAGCTTACCAGATAGCTCTGGAAACACCATATATTTT. Its translation is CASSLPDSSGNTIYF.